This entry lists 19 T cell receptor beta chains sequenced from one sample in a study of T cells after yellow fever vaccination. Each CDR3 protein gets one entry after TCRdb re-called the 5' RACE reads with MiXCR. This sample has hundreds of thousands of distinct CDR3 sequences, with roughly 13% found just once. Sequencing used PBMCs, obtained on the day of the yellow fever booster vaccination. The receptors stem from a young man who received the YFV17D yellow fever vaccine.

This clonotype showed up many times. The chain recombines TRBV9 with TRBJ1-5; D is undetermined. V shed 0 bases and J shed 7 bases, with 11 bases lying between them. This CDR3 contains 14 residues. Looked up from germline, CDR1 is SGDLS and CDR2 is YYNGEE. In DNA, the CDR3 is TGTGCCAGCAGCGTAGATGGAGCGGGCCAGCCCCAGCATTTT. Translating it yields CASSVDGAGQPQHF.

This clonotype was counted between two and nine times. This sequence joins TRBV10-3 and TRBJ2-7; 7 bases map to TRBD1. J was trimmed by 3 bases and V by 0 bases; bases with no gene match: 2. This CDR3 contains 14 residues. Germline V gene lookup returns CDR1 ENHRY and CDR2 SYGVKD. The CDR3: CAISESGTVYEQYF. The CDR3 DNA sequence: TGTGCCATCAGTGAGTCCGGGACAGTCTACGAGCAGTACTTC.

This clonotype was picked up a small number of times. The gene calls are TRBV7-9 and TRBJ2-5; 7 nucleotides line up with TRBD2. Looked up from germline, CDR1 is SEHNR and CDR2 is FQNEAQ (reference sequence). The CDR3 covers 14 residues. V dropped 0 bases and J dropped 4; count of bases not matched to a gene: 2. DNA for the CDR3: TGTGCCAGCAGCTTAGCCGGGACTACAGAGACCCAGTACTTC. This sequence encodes CASSLAGTTETQYF.

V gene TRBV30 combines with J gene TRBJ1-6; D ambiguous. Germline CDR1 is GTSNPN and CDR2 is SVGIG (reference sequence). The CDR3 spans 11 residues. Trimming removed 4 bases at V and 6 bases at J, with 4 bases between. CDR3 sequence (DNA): TGTGCCTGGACTAGTAATTCACCCCTCCACTTT. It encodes CAWTSNSPLHF. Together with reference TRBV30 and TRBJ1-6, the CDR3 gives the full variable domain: SQTIHQWPATLVQPVGSPLSLECTVEGTSNPNLYWYRQAAGRGLQLLFYSVGIGQISSEVPQNLSASRPQDRQFILSSKKLLLSDSGFYLCAWTSNSPLHFGNGTRLTVT.

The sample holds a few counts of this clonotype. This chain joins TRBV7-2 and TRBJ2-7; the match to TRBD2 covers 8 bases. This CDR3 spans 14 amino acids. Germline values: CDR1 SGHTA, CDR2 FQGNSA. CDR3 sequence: CLHSGIPYSYEQYF. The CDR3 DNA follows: TGTCTTCATAGCGGGATCCCTTACTCCTACGAGCAGTACTTC.

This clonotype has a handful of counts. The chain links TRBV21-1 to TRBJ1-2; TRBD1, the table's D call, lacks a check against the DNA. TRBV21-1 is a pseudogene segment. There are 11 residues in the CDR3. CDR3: CASSKVDRYTF. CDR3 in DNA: TGTGCCAGCAGCAAAGTGGACAGATACACCTTC.

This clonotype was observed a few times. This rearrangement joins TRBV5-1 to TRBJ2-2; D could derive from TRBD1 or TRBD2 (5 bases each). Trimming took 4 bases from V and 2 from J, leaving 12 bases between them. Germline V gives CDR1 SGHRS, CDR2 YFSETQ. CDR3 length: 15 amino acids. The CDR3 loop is CASSEAGTNTGELFF. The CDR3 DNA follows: TGCGCCAGCAGCGAGGCAGGGACCAACACCGGGGAGCTGTTTTTT.

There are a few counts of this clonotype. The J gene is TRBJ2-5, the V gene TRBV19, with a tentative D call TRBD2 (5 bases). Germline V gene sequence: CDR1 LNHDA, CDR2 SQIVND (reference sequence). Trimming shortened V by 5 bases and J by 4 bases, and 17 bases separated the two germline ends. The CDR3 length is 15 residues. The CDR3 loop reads CASSVREVEGETQYF. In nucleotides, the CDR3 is TGTGCCAGTAGTGTCCGGGAAGTGGAAGGAGAGACCCAGTACTTC.

The CDR3 region is CASSQAPFQKSYEQYF. For the CDR3, the DNA is TGTGCCAGCAGCCAAGCCCCGTTTCAGAAATCCTACGAGCAGTACTTC. The chain is built from TRBV14 and TRBJ2-7; D is ambiguous. Germline V lookup: CDR1 SGHDN, CDR2 FVKESK. Trimming cost V 1 base and J 1 base, with 14 bases left between them. The CDR3 is 16 amino acids.

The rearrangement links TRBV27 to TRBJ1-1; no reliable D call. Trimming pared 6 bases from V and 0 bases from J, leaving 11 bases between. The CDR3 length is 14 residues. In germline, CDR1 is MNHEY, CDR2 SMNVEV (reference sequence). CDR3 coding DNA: TGTGCCAGCAGGAGGAGTACTATGAACACTGAAGCTTTCTTT. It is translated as CASRRSTMNTEAFF.

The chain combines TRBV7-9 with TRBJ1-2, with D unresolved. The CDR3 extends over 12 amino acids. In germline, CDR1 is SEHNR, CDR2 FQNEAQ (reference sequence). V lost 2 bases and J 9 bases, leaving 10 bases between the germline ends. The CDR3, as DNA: TGTGCCAGCAGCTTATCGGACGCTAGCTACACCTTC. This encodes CASSLSDASYTF.

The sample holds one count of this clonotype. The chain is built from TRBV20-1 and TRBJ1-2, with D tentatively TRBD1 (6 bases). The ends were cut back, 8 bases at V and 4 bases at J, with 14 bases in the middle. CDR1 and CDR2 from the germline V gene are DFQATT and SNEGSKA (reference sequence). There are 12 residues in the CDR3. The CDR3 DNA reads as TGCAGTTCAGGAAGGGGGGGCTATGGCTACACCTTC. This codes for CSSGRGGYGYTF.

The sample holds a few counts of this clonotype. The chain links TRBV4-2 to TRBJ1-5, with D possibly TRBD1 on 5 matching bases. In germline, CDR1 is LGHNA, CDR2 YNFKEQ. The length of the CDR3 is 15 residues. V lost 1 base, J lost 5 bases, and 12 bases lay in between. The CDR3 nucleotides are TGTGCCAGCAGCCAAGGCGGGGGAGGGGATCAGCCCCAGCATTTT. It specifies CASSQGGGGDQPQHF.

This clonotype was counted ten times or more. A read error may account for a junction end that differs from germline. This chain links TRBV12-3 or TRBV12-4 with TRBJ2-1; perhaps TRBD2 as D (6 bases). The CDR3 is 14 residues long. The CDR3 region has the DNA TGTGCCAACAGTTTGAGTACGGGAGAGGGTGAGCAGTTCTTC. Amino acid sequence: CANSLSTGEGEQFF.

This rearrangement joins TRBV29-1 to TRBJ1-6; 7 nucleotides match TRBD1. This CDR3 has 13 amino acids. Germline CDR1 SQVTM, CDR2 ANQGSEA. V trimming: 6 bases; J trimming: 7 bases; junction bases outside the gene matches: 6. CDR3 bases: TGCAGCGTCGGGGACAGAACCAATTCACCCCTCCACTTT. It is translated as CSVGDRTNSPLHF.

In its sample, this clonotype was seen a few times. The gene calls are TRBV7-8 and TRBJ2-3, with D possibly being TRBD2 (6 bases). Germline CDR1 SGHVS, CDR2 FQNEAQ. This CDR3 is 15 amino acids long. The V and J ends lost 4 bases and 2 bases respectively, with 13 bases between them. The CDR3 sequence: CASSYLAVATDTQYF. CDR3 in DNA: TGTGCCAGCAGCTATTTAGCGGTCGCCACAGATACGCAGTATTTT. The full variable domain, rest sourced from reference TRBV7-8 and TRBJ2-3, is GAGVSQSPRYKVAKRGQDVALRCDPISGHVSLFWYQQALGQGPEFLTYFQNEAQLDKSGLPSDRFFAERPEGSVSTLKIQRTQQEDSAVYLCASSYLAVATDTQYFGPGTRLTVL.

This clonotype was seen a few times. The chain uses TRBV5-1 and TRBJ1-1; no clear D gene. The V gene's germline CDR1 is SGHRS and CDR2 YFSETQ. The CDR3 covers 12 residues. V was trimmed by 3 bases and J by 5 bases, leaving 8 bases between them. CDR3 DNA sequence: TGCGCCAGCAGCTCCCTTGGTACTGAAGCTTTCTTT. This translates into CASSSLGTEAFF.

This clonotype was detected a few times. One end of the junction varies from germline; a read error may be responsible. The DNA for the CDR3 is TGTGCCAGCAGTTTGGGCCTAGCCCCCCCGATCTTC. The encoded protein is CASSLGLAPPIF. This chain joins TRBV12-3 or TRBV12-4 and TRBJ2-1, with a weak D call TRBD2 (5 bases). The CDR3 has 12 residues.

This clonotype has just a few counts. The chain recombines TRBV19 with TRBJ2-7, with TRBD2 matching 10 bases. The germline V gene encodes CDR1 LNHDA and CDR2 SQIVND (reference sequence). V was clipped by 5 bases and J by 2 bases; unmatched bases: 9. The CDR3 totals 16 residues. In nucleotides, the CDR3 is TGTGCCAGTAGTCCCCGGACTAGCGGCGTCACCTACGAGCAGTACTTC. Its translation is CASSPRTSGVTYEQYF. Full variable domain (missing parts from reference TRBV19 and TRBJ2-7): DGGITQSPKYLFRKEGQNVTLSCEQNLNHDAMYWYRQDPGQGLRLIYYSQIVNDFQKGDIAEGYSVSREKKESFPLTVTSAQKNPTAFYLCASSPRTSGVTYEQYFGPGTRLTVT.